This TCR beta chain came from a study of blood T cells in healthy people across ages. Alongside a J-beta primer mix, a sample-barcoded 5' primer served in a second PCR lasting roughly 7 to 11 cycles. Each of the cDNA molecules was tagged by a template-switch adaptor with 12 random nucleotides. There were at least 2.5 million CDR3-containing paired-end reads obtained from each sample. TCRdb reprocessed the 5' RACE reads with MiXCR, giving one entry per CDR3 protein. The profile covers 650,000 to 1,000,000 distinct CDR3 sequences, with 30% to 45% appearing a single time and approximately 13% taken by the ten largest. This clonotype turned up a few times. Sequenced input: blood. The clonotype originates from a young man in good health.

Here the CDR3 reads CASSLGWDGTEAFF. The CDR3, as DNA: TGTGCCAGCAGCTTAGGGTGGGACGGCACTGAAGCTTTCTTT. V and J are TRBV7-9 and TRBJ1-1; D might be TRBD1 (5 bases). This CDR3 has 14 amino acids. V was shortened by 1 base and J by 4 bases, with 10 bases between the two germline ends. In germline, CDR1 is SEHNR, CDR2 FQNEAQ (reference sequence).